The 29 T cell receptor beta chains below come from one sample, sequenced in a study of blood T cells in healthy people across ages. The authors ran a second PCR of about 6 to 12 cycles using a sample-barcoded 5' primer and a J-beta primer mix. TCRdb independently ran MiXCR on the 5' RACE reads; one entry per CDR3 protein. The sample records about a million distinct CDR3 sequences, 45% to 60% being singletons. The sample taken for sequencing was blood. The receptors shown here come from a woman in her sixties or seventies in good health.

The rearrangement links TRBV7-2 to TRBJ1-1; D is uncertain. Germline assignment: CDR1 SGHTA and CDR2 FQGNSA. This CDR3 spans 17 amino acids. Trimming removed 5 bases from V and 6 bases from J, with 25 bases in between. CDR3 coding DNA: TGTGCCAGCAGCGCCCCGTTGGTGGTTACGGCGATGCCTGAAGCTTTCTTT. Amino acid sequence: CASSAPLVVTAMPEAFF.

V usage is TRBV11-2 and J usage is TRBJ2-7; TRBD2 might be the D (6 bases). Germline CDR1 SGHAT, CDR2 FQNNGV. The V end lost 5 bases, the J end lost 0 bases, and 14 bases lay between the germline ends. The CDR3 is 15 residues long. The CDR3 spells CASSTLTGVSYEQYF. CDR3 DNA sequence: TGTGCCAGCAGCACCCTAACGGGAGTCTCCTACGAGCAGTACTTC.

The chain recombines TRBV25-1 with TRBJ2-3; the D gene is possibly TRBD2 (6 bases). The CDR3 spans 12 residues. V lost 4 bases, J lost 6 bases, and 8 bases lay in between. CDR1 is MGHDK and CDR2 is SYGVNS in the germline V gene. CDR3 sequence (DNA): TGTGCCAGCAGTGGGGACTTTGATACGCAGTATTTT. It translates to CASSGDFDTQYF.

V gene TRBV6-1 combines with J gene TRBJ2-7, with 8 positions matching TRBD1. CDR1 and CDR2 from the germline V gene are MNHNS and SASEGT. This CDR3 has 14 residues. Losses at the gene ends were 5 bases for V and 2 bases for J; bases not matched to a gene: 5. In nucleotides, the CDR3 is TGTGCCAGCAGTTGGACAGGGAATGCCTACGAGCAGTACTTC. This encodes CASSWTGNAYEQYF.

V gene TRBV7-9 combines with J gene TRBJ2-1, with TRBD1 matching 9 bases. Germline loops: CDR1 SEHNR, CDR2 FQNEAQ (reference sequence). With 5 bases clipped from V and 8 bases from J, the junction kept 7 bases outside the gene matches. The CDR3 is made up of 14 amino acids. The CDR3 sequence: CASSPQGAGYEQFF. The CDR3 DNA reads TGTGCCAGCAGCCCACAGGGGGCTGGTTATGAGCAGTTCTTC.

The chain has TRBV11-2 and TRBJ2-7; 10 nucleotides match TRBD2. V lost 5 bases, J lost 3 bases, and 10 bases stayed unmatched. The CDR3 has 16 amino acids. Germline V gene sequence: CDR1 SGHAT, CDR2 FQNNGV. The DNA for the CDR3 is TGTGCCAGCAGCCTTCTCCGGACTAGCGGCAACTACGAGCAGTACTTC. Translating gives CASSLLRTSGNYEQYF.

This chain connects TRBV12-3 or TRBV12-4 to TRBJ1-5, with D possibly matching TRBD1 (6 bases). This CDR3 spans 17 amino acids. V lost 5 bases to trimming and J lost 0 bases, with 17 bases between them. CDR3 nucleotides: TGTGCCAGCAGTAGCCGGGACACAGATTATAGCAATCAGCCCCAGCATTTT. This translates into CASSSRDTDYSNQPQHF.

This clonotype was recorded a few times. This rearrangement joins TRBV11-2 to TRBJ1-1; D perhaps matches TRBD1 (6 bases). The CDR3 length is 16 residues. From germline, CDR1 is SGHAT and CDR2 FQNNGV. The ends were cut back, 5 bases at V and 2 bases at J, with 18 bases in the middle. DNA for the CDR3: TGTGCCAGCAGCGCCCAAACCGGGACAACTAACACTGAAGCTTTCTTT. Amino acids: CASSAQTGTTNTEAFF. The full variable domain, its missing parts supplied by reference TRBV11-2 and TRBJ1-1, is EAGVAQSPRYKIIEKRQSVAFWCNPISGHATLYWYQQILGQGPKLLIQFQNNGVVDDSQLPKDRFSAERLKGVDSTLKIQPAKLEDSAVYLCASSAQTGTTNTEAFFGQGTRLTVV.

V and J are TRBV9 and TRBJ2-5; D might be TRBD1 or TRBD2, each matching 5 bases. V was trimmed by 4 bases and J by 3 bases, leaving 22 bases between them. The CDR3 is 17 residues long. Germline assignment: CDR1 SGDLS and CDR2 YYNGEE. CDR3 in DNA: TGTGCCAGCAGCCCACAGGTGTTGGGCCGAGGGAAAGAGACCCAGTACTTC. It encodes CASSPQVLGRGKETQYF.

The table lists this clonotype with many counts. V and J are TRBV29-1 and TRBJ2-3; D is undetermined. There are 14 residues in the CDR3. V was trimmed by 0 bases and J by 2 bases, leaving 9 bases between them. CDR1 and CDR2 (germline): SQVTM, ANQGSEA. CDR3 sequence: CSVEDGGVTDTQYF. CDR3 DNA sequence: TGCAGCGTTGAAGATGGTGGGGTCACAGATACGCAGTATTTT.

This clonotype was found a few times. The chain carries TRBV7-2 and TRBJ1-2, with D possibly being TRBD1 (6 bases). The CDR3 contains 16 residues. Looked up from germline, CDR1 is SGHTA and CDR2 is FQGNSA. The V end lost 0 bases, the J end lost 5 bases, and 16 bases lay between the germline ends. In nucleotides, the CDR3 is TGTGCCAGCAGCTTAGCGGTCGGATCAGGGGAGTATGGCTACACCTTC. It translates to CASSLAVGSGEYGYTF.

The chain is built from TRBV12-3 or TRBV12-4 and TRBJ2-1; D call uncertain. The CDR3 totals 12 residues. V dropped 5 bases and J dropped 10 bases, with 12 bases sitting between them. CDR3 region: CASSPLGQEQFF. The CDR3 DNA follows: TGTGCCAGCAGTCCTCTTGGTCAGGAGCAGTTCTTC.

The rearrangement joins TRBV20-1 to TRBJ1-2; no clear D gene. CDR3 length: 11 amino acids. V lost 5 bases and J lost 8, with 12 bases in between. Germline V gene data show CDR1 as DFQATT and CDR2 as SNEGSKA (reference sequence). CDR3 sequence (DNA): TGCAGTGCTGGGCGGGATCGGGGCTACACCTTC. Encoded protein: CSAGRDRGYTF.

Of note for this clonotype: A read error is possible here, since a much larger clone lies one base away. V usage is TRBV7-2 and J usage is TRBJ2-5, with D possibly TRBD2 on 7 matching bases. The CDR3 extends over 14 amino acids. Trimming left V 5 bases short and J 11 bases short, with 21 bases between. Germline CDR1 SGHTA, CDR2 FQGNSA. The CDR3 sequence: CASSTREGGYEQYF. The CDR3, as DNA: TGTGCCAGCAGCACCAGAGAGGGGGGGTATGAGCAGTACTTC. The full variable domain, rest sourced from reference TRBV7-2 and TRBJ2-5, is GAGVSQSPSNKVTEKGKDVELRCDPISGHTALYWYRQSLGQGLEFLIYFQGNSAPDKSGLPSDRFSAERTGGSVSTLTIQRTQQEDSAVYLCASSTREGGYEQYFGPGTRLLVL.

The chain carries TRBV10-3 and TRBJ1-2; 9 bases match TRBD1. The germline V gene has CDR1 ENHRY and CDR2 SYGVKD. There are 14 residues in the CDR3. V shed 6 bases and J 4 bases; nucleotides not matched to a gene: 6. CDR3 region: CAIRTGTGSYGYTF. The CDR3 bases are TGTGCCATCAGGACAGGGACAGGGAGCTATGGCTACACCTTC.

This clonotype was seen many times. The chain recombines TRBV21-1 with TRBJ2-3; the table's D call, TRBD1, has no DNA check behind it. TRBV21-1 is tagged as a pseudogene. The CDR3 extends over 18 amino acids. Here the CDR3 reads CASSKGTTDYSLADTQYF. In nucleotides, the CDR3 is TGTGCCAGCAGCAAAGGCACGACAGACTACTCCTTGGCAGATACGCAGTATTTT.

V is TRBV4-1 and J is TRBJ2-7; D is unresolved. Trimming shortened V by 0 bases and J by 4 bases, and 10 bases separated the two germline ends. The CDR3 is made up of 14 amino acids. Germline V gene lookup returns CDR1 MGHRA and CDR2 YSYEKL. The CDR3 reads CASSQDVETYEQYF. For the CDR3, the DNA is TGCGCCAGCAGCCAAGACGTAGAAACTTACGAGCAGTACTTC.

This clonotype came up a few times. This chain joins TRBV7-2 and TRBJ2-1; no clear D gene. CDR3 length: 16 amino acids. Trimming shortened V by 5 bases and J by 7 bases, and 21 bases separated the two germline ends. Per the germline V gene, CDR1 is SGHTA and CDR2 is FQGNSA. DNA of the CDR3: TGTGCCAGCAGCACCCTAATCATGATTCCGTCTAATGAGCAGTTCTTC. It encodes CASSTLIMIPSNEQFF.

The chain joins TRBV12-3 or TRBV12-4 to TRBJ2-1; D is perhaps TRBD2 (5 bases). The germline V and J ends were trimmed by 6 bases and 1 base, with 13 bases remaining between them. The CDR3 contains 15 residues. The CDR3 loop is CASRSTSGSYNEQFF. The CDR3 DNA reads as TGTGCCAGCAGGTCTACTAGTGGGTCCTACAATGAGCAGTTCTTC.

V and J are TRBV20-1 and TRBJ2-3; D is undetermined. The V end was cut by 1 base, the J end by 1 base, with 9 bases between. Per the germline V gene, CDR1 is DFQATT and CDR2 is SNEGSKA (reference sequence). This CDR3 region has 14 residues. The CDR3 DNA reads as TGCAGTGCTAGAGGGCCGTCGGGCACAGATACGCAGTATTTT. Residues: CSARGPSGTDTQYF.

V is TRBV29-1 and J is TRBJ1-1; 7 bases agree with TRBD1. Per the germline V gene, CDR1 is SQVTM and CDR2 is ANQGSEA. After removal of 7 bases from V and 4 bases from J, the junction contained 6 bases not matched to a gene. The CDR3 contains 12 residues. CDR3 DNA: TGCAGCGGGGAGACAGGGTTCACTGAAGCTTTCTTT. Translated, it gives CSGETGFTEAFF.

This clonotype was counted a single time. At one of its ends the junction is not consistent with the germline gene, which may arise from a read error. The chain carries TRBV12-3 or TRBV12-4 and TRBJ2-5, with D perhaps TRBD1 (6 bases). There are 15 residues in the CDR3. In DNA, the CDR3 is TGTGCCAGCAGTTCTCGGGACGACGAGGGGGAGACCCGGTACTTC. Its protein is CASSSRDDEGETRYF.

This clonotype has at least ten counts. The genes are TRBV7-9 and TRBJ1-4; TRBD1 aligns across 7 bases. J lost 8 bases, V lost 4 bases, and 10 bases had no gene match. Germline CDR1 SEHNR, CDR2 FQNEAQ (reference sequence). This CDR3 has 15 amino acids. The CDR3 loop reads CASSSQGTVEEKLFF. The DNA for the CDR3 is TGTGCCAGCAGCTCCCAAGGGACAGTAGAGGAAAAACTGTTTTTT.

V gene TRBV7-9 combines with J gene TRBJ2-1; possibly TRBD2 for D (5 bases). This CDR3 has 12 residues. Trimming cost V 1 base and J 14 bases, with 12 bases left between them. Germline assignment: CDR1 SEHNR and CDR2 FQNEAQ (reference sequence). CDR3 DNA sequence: TGTGCCAGCAGCTTAGTAGGAGGAATGAAGTTCTTC. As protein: CASSLVGGMKFF.

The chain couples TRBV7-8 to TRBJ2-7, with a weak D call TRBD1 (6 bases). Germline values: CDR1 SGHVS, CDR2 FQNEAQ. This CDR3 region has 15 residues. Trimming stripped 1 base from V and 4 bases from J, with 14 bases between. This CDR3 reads CASSLVPGQIYEQYF. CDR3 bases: TGTGCCAGCAGCTTAGTTCCGGGACAAATTTACGAGCAGTACTTC.

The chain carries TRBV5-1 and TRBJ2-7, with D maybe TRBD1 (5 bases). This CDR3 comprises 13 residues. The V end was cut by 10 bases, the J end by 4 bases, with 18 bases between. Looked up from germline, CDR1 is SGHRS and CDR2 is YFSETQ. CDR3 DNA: TGCGCCGGCAAAGGTAACAGGCTATACGAGCAGTACTTC. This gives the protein CAGKGNRLYEQYF.

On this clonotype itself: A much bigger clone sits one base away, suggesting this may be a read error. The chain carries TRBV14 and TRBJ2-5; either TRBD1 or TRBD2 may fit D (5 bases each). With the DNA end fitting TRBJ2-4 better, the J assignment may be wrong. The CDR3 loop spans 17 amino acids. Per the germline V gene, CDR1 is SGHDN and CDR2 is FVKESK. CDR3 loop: CVSSQDRGQGPKNIQYF. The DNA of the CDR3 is TGTGTCAGCAGCCAAGATCGCGGGCAGGGACCCAAAAACATTCAGTACTTC.

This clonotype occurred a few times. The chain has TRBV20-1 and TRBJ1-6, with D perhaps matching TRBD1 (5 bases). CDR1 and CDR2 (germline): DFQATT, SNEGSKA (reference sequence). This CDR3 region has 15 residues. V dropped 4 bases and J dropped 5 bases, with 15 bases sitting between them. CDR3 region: CSAKKPGRDNSPLHF. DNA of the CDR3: TGCAGTGCTAAAAAACCGGGACGAGATAATTCACCCCTCCACTTT.

CDR3 loop: CASSQADSYNEQYF. The CDR3 DNA sequence: TGCGCCAGCAGCCAAGCGGACAGTTACAATGAGCAGTACTTC. This chain uses TRBV4-1 with TRBJ2-1, with D possibly matching TRBD1 (6 bases). The DNA matches TRBJ2-7 better at its end, which makes the J call doubtful. CDR1 and CDR2 from the germline V gene are MGHRA and YSYEKL. The CDR3 spans 14 residues.